The 5 T cell receptor beta chains listed next were all sequenced from one sample in a study of identical twins (dated by TCRdb to about 2016). To prepare the library, 5' RACE was applied. For sequencing, an Illumina HiSeq 2000 was employed. TCRdb passed the public sequencing reads through fastp at Q25 and MiXCR, retaining productive beta sequences. Each entry merges the rows of one CDR3 protein and shows their most common DNA and genes. The sample table records over 600,000 distinct CDR3 sequences; around 20% of these occur just once. The ten largest clones represent about 4.5% of the sample. These data were likewise used in another study, on T cells expressing NK-cell markers.

The specimen was PBMCs. These TCRs come from a young woman in good health.

This clonotype was observed a handful of times. The chain joins TRBV10-3 to TRBJ2-7; maybe TRBD2 (5 bases). Deletions cut 7 bases from V and 4 bases from J, with 14 bases between. The CDR3 extends over 13 amino acids. Germline V lookup: CDR1 ENHRY, CDR2 SYGVKD. The CDR3 DNA reads as TGTGCCATCATGGGGAATTCGGGATACGAGCAGTACTTC. Translated: CAIMGNSGYEQYF.

This clonotype was observed at least ten times. The chain joins TRBV18 to TRBJ2-4, with D perhaps matching TRBD2 (5 bases). Germline-derived CDR1 and CDR2 are KGHSH and LQKENI. The CDR3 is made up of 13 amino acids. V lost 3 bases, J lost 4 bases, and 7 bases lay in between. The CDR3 nucleotides read TGTGCCAGCTCACCCGGCGGGAAAAACATTCAGTACTTC. Its protein is CASSPGGKNIQYF.

The chain joins TRBV20-1 to TRBJ2-5, with D perhaps TRBD1 or TRBD2 (6 bases each). The V end lost 7 bases, the J end lost 5 bases, and 11 bases lay between the germline ends. The CDR3 length is 11 residues. In germline, CDR1 is DFQATT, CDR2 SNEGSKA (reference sequence). Written as DNA, the CDR3 is TGCAGTGGGGGGGCCAGGGAGACCCAGTACTTC. The encoded protein is CSGGARETQYF.

This clonotype was observed a single time. The rearrangement uses TRBV27 and TRBJ1-1, with a possible D match to TRBD1 (5 bases). CDR3 size: 13 residues. With 6 bases removed from V and 0 bases from J, the gap between germline ends came to 8 bases. Per the germline V gene, CDR1 is MNHEY and CDR2 is SMNVEV (reference sequence). CDR3 nucleotides: TGTGCCAGCAGCAGGGTGGTGAACACTGAAGCTTTCTTT. Residues: CASSRVVNTEAFF.

CDR3 residues: CASSHRAGSQPQHF. DNA for the CDR3: TGTGCCAGCAGCCACCGGGCGGGGAGCCAGCCCCAGCATTTT. The rearrangement uses TRBV3-1 and TRBJ1-5; D ambiguous. Germline CDR1 LGHDT, CDR2 YNNKEL (reference sequence). CDR3 length equals 14 residues. V was clipped by 3 bases and J by 7 bases, with 13 bases between them.